This T cell receptor (beta chain) came from a study of Tregs in tolerant kidney transplant recipients. Measured with immunoSEQ multiplex PCR; TCRdb has only the in-frame clones, and not every one. Its table lists some 31,000 clones. The CDR3 covers 20 residues. Germline loops: CDR1 LGHNA, CDR2 YNFKEQ. Trimming removed 4 bases at V and 0 bases at J, with 22 bases between. Findings and caveats of the study: No direct test of biological reproducibility was done here.

As regards this clone: The target antigen is unknown. Read data end 3 residues before the CDR3 end; the end is taken from the germline J gene.

The sequences come from CD8+ T cells from blood, collected before the transplant. V usage is TRBV4-2 and J usage is TRBJ2-6; D possibly corresponds to TRBD2 (5 bases). This TCR was sampled from a human donor who received a combined kidney and bone marrow transplant. Incomplete CDR3 DNA: TGTGCCAGCAGCCCGAGAGGGTACGGCAACCCCGACTCTGGGGCCAACGTC. Translated: CASSPRGYGNPDSGANV. The full CDR3 is CASSPRGYGNPDSGANVLTF.